This TCR beta chain was identified in a study of CD8 T cells in ankylosing spondylitis. Study-wide points: Within ankylosing spondylitis blood, a TCR beta motif made up of eight highly homologous variants appeared to be characteristic. Reportedly, disease-linked clones are significantly enriched in ankylosing spondylitis patients' matched synovial fluid.

TCRdb reanalysed the 5' RACE reads using MiXCR and keeps one entry per CDR3 protein. Seen here are 700,000 to 1,000,000 distinct CDR3 sequences, roughly 12% observed once, and the top ten hold less than 0.65%. V lost 0 bases to trimming and J lost 2 bases, with 16 bases between them. CDR3 size: 16 residues. Germline V gene lookup returns CDR1 DFQATT and CDR2 SNEGSKA (reference sequence). A word on this clonotype: Its cognate antigen is unknown.

The sample consisted of blood, either unsorted or a sorted T cell fraction (not recorded which). This sequence was found in a male donor with ankylosing spondylitis. The chain links TRBV20-1 to TRBJ1-1; no clear D. CDR3 in DNA: TGCAGTGCTAGAGATCTCACGGTTGGCGGAAACACTGAAGCTTTCTTT. This sequence encodes CSARDLTVGGNTEAFF.